The 8 T cell receptor beta chains reported below all come from one sample, sequenced in a study of blood T cell repertoires in COVID-19. The protocol was immunoSEQ multiplex PCR, while the TCRdb copy is restricted to in-frame clones and leaves out a portion. The table lists a few hundred thousand clones, about nine tenths of them singletons, with 8% to 10% in the top ten. The sample taken for sequencing was PBMCs or T cells enriched from blood (not recorded which). All receptors come from a woman between 35 and 50 years old who had recovered from COVID-19.

The gene calls are TRBV6-6 and TRBJ1-1; D not resolved. Deletions cut 2 bases from V and 3 bases from J, with 10 bases between. The germline V gene has CDR1 MNHNY and CDR2 SVGAGI (reference sequence). This CDR3 is 14 amino acids long. For the CDR3, the DNA is TGTGCCAGCAGTTACGCGCAGAGCGACACTGAAGCTTTCTTT. As protein: CASSYAQSDTEAFF.

The chain joins TRBV2 to TRBJ2-1; TRBD2 might be the D (5 bases). Trimming cost V 4 bases and J 10 bases, with 14 bases left between them. The CDR3 is made up of 13 amino acids. The germline V gene has CDR1 SNHLY and CDR2 FYNNEI. CDR3 amino acids: CASSVEATGEQFF. The CDR3 nucleotides read TGTGCCAGCAGTGTTGAGGCGACGGGGGAGCAGTTCTTC.

This sequence joins TRBV24-1 and TRBJ1-4; D gene uncertain. There are 16 residues in the CDR3. Germline values: CDR1 KGHDR, CDR2 SFDVKD. Trimming left V 3 bases short and J 4 bases short, with 14 bases between. CDR3 sequence (DNA): TGTGCCACCAGTGATGCCCCGGGAGGCCTTAATGAAAAACTGTTTTTT. Its translation: CATSDAPGGLNEKLFF.

A note on this clone: Within the sample, other DNA sequences also encode this same CDR3. The chain uses TRBV7-9 and TRBJ2-1, with TRBD2 matching over 9 bases. The CDR3 has 16 amino acids. CDR1 is SEHNR and CDR2 is FQNEAQ in the germline V gene (reference sequence). Trimming cost V 1 base and J 3 bases; bases outside gene matches: 4. The CDR3 loop is CASSLVSGGLYNEQFF. The CDR3, as DNA: TGTGCCAGCAGCTTAGTTAGCGGGGGACTCTACAATGAGCAGTTCTTC.

This sequence joins TRBV7-6 and TRBJ2-5; tentatively, D is TRBD1 (6 bases). The germline V gene has CDR1 SGHVS and CDR2 FNYEAQ. Trimming removed 6 bases at V and 1 base at J, with 18 bases between. The CDR3 covers 16 residues. The CDR3 DNA sequence: TGTGCCAGCAGTTACCCCGCGGCAGGGGCCCAAGAGACCCAGTACTTC. Translation: CASSYPAAGAQETQYF.

In nucleotides, the CDR3 is TGTGCCAGCAGCCAAGGCGGGACTAGCGGGAGGGCCTTGTACGAGCAGTACTTC. This codes for CASSQGGTSGRALYEQYF. The chain combines TRBV14 with TRBJ2-7; 16 nucleotides align to TRBD2. Trimming removed 1 base from V and 4 bases from J; junction bases left unmatched: 7. CDR1 and CDR2 (germline): SGHDN, FVKESK. The CDR3 loop spans 18 amino acids.

The J gene is TRBJ1-5, the V gene TRBV18, with D tentatively TRBD1 (6 bases). Trimming cost V 3 bases and J 7 bases, with 10 bases left between them. CDR1 and CDR2 (germline): KGHSH, LQKENI. There are 13 residues in the CDR3. CDR3 nucleotides: TGTGCCAGCTCACCGTCACAGGGCCAGCCCCAGCATTTT. Protein sequence: CASSPSQGQPQHF.

This clone has just a few counts. The V gene is TRBV7-9, the J gene TRBJ2-7, with 8 bases aligning to TRBD1. V lost 6 bases and J lost 5; bases outside the gene matches: 6. Germline CDR1 is SEHNR and CDR2 is FQNEAQ (reference sequence). The CDR3 consists of 13 residues. This chain's CDR3 is CASRATGDHEQYF. The CDR3 DNA reads as TGTGCCAGCAGGGCGACAGGGGACCACGAGCAGTACTTC. The whole variable domain, filled in from reference TRBV7-9 and TRBJ2-7, reads DTGVSQNPRHKITKRGQNVTFRCDPISEHNRLYWYRQTLGQGPEFLTYFQNEAQLEKSRLLSDRFSAERPKGSFSTLEIQRTEQGDSAMYLCASRATGDHEQYFGPGTRLTVT.